Listed here are 21 T cell receptor beta chains from one sample, sequenced in a study of T-cell reconstitution after alpha-beta-depleted transplantation in children. Unique molecular identifiers were incorporated during preparation of the TCRbeta library. TCRdb itself ran the PCR reads through MiXCR, one entry per CDR3 protein. The data contain around 440,000 distinct CDR3 sequences, roughly 15% of them singletons. The sample consisted of PBMCs, mostly from graft donor cells, taken 360 days after TCRalphabeta/CD19-depleted stem cell transplant. These receptors were obtained from a boy under three years old who had a stem cell transplant for Wiskott-Aldrich syndrome, so the T cells may come from the graft donor.

This clonotype has ten or more counts. V and J are TRBV10-3 and TRBJ2-4, with 8 bases fitting TRBD2. Losses at the gene ends were 0 bases for V and 7 bases for J; bases not matched to a gene: 8. The germline V gene encodes CDR1 ENHRY and CDR2 SYGVKD. The CDR3 covers 16 residues. The CDR3 loop reads CAISESGLGGANIQYF. In nucleotides, the CDR3 is TGTGCCATCAGTGAGTCGGGACTAGGAGGGGCTAACATTCAGTACTTC.

The sample holds a few counts of this clonotype. V is TRBV15 and J is TRBJ2-1; no firm D call. The germline V and J ends were trimmed by 4 bases and 4 bases, with 8 bases remaining between them. The germline V gene has CDR1 LNHNV and CDR2 YYDKDF (reference sequence). The CDR3 has 13 amino acids. This CDR3 reads CATSKTAYNEQFF. CDR3 coding DNA: TGTGCCACCAGCAAAACAGCGTACAATGAGCAGTTCTTC.

This chain links TRBV5-6 with TRBJ2-3; D not resolved. Germline assignment: CDR1 SGHDT and CDR2 YYEEEE. This CDR3 spans 12 amino acids. The V end lost 0 bases, the J end lost 7 bases, and 6 bases lay between the germline ends. CDR3 sequence (DNA): TGTGCCAGCAGCTTGGTTGGATATACGCAGTATTTT. Its translation is CASSLVGYTQYF.

The V and J genes are TRBV7-2 and TRBJ2-1; possible D gene TRBD1, 5 bases. This CDR3 is 12 amino acids long. V lost 6 bases and J 7 bases, leaving 10 bases between the germline ends. Germline-derived CDR1 and CDR2 are SGHTA and FQGNSA. Here the CDR3 DNA reads TGTGCCAGCAGAGGACCAGGGAATGAGCAGTTCTTC. Amino acid sequence: CASRGPGNEQFF.

This chain uses TRBV28 with TRBJ1-5; D uncertain. The V end was cut by 6 bases, the J end by 2 bases, with 17 bases between. The CDR3 covers 16 residues. Germline-derived CDR1 and CDR2 are MDHEN and SYDVKM. CDR3 DNA: TGTGCCAGCAGCATGCAAGTAGGCGCGGGCAATCAGCCCCAGCATTTT. Its protein is CASSMQVGAGNQPQHF.

The chain carries TRBV10-3 and TRBJ1-1; D not resolved. This CDR3 region has 13 residues. Per germline, CDR1 ENHRY and CDR2 SYGVKD. V lost 6 bases and J lost 0, with 8 bases in between. In nucleotides, the CDR3 is TGTGCCATCAGGGGTGGTATGAACACTGAAGCTTTCTTT. Translated: CAIRGGMNTEAFF.

This clonotype has only a few counts. The rearrangement links TRBV10-3 to TRBJ1-6; possible D gene TRBD1, 5 bases. The germline gives CDR1 ENHRY, CDR2 SYGVKD. Trimming removed 0 bases from V and 10 bases from J, with 13 bases in between. CDR3 length: 15 residues. CDR3 DNA sequence: TGTGCCATCAGTGAGTCTCCCCGCGGGGGGTCACCCCTCCACTTT. Its protein is CAISESPRGGSPLHF.

The V call is TRBV29-1, the J call TRBJ2-3; D is uncertain. The ends were cut back, 3 bases at V and 0 bases at J, with 10 bases in the middle. The CDR3 contains 14 residues. CDR1 and CDR2 from the germline V gene are SQVTM and ANQGSEA. The CDR3 spells CSVDRTVSTDTQYF. CDR3 in DNA: TGCAGCGTTGATAGGACGGTTAGCACAGATACGCAGTATTTT.

This clonotype was seen a handful of times. This chain uses TRBV15 with TRBJ2-7, with 7 bases matching TRBD2. Losses at the gene ends were 1 base for V and 4 bases for J; bases not matched to a gene: 16. CDR1 and CDR2 from the germline V gene are LNHNV and YYDKDF (reference sequence). The CDR3 covers 18 residues. The CDR3 DNA sequence: TGTGCCACCAGCAGAGCCTTGTGGGGACTACCTACCCCATACGAGCAGTACTTC. Its translation is CATSRALWGLPTPYEQYF.

The V and J genes are TRBV20-1 and TRBJ2-1; 14 bases match TRBD2. CDR3 size: 17 residues. V was clipped by 3 bases and J by 7 bases; unmatched bases: 11. Germline V lookup: CDR1 DFQATT, CDR2 SNEGSKA (reference sequence). CDR3 sequence reads: CSARGLAGAFNFNEQFF. DNA of the CDR3: TGCAGTGCTAGGGGACTAGCGGGGGCATTCAACTTTAATGAGCAGTTCTTC.

This clonotype appeared a few times. The CDR3 protein is CSAFTVYSYEQYF. CDR3 sequence (DNA): TGCAGCGCCTTTACGGTGTACTCCTACGAGCAGTACTTC. The rearrangement uses TRBV29-1 and TRBJ2-7; D call uncertain. The germline V gene encodes CDR1 SQVTM and CDR2 ANQGSEA. The CDR3 is 13 residues long. The V gene lost 7 bases and the J gene lost 0 bases, with 13 bases spanning the gap.

This clonotype was picked up a small number of times. The chain has TRBV12-3 or TRBV12-4 and TRBJ2-7, with 7 bases lining up with TRBD1. The CDR3 has 14 amino acids. J gave up 4 bases and V 5 bases, and 8 bases lay outside the gene matches. The CDR3 reads CASSEYRGWYEQYF. CDR3 DNA: TGTGCCAGCAGTGAATACAGGGGTTGGTACGAGCAGTACTTC.

In this sample, this clonotype turned up a few times. This rearrangement joins TRBV4-1 to TRBJ2-2; D is undetermined. This CDR3 has 17 amino acids. Germline V lookup: CDR1 MGHRA, CDR2 YSYEKL. V lost 5 bases and J 0 bases, leaving 16 bases between the germline ends. The CDR3 sequence is CASSKSLVHANTGELFF. The CDR3 nucleotides are TGCGCCAGCAGCAAAAGCTTGGTACATGCGAACACCGGGGAGCTGTTTTTT.

The chain has TRBV20-1 and TRBJ1-5, with a weak D call TRBD1 (5 bases). The V and J ends lost 1 base and 0 bases respectively, with 16 bases between them. Per germline, CDR1 DFQATT and CDR2 SNEGSKA (reference sequence). The CDR3 is 17 amino acids. This CDR3 reads CSARGTPFINSNQPQHF. The CDR3 DNA reads as TGCAGTGCTAGAGGGACACCTTTTATCAATAGCAATCAGCCCCAGCATTTT.

The count of this clonotype is one. The rearrangement uses TRBV2 and TRBJ1-1; TRBD1 might be the D (6 bases). V lost 7 bases to trimming and J lost 5 bases, with 23 bases between them. CDR1 is SNHLY and CDR2 is FYNNEI in the germline V gene. This CDR3 spans 16 amino acids. The CDR3 DNA sequence: TGTGCCAGCACCCGGGCGGAAGTAGGGGGATCTACTGAAGCTTTCTTT. As protein: CASTRAEVGGSTEAFF.

The table lists this clonotype with a few counts. The chain couples TRBV29-1 to TRBJ2-7, with no clear D. V dropped 0 bases and J dropped 6 bases, with 6 bases sitting between them. Germline V gene data show CDR1 as SQVTM and CDR2 as ANQGSEA. This CDR3 contains 11 residues. This CDR3 reads CSVEERFEQYF. Written as DNA, the CDR3 is TGCAGCGTTGAAGAGCGTTTCGAGCAGTACTTC.

In this sample, this clonotype turned up a few times. The rearrangement uses TRBV7-9 and TRBJ1-2, with D possibly matching TRBD1 (6 bases). CDR1 is SEHNR, CDR2 FQNEAQ, per germline (reference sequence). This CDR3 has 13 residues. Trimming stripped 5 bases from V and 3 bases from J, with 10 bases between. The CDR3 DNA reads as TGTGCCAGCAGCGCCGGGGGCGACTATGGCTACACCTTC. Its protein product is CASSAGGDYGYTF.

This clonotype has ten or more counts. This rearrangement joins TRBV10-3 to TRBJ2-5; the D is unclear. CDR1 is ENHRY, CDR2 SYGVKD, per germline. Trimming took 2 bases from V and 2 from J, leaving 3 bases between them. This CDR3 has 12 residues. In nucleotides, the CDR3 is TGTGCCATCAGTGAGCGTCAAGAGACCCAGTACTTC. This codes for CAISERQETQYF.

This clonotype turned up a few times. This CDR3 reads CSARGSLLRSWETQYF. The DNA for the CDR3 is TGCAGTGCTAGAGGTTCACTTCTTCGCTCCTGGGAGACCCAGTACTTC. The rearrangement joins TRBV20-1 to TRBJ2-5; D is ambiguous. This CDR3 is built from 16 residues. The germline V gene encodes CDR1 DFQATT and CDR2 SNEGSKA (reference sequence). V lost 1 base to trimming and J lost 5 bases, with 20 bases between them.

V and J are TRBV12-3 or TRBV12-4 and TRBJ2-1; tentative D call: TRBD1 (6 bases). The CDR3 runs 13 residues. V lost 5 bases and J lost 3, with 8 bases in between. Written as DNA, the CDR3 is TGTGCCAGCAGTCCAGGGGTCTACAATGAGCAGTTCTTC. Its protein product is CASSPGVYNEQFF.

The chain uses TRBV5-1 and TRBJ2-2, with 12 bases identical to TRBD2. Losses at the gene ends were 6 bases for V and 4 bases for J; bases not matched to a gene: 4. The CDR3 is 15 residues long. Germline CDR1 reads SGHRS; CDR2 reads YFSETQ. The CDR3 loop is CASKLAGGGTGELFF. Written as DNA, the CDR3 is TGCGCCAGCAAACTAGCGGGAGGAGGCACCGGGGAGCTGTTTTTT.